A selection of T cell receptor beta chains follows, all from one sample in a study of blood T cell repertoires in COVID-19. The data were produced by immunoSEQ multiplex PCR, yet TCRdb's version contains in-frame clones alone and is incomplete. The table has 150,000 to 180,000 clones, 85% to 90% seen once. The sequenced material came from peripheral blood. These receptors were taken from a woman aged 40-49 years with acute or convalescent COVID-19. Both conserved end residues are part of each CDR3. Each record gives: clone size, V gene, D gene, J gene, CDR3 DNA, CDR3 protein. D genes are given only for firm matches. Not all rows give a size; the values are once, few, many and, for expanded clones, a class.

abundance: .
v_gene: TRBV7-2
d_gene: .
j_gene: TRBJ1-1
CDR3nt: TGTGCCAGCAGCTTAGACGGTAGCCCGAACACTGAAGCTTTCTTT
CDR3aa: CASSLDGSPNTEAFF

abundance: .
v_gene: TRBV5-6
d_gene: .
j_gene: TRBJ1-1
CDR3nt: TGTGCCAGCAGCTTGGGAGACACTGAAGCTTTCTTT
CDR3aa: CASSLGDTEAFF

abundance: .
v_gene: TRBV6-5
d_gene: TRBD1
j_gene: TRBJ1-2
CDR3nt: TGTGCCAGCATATCGCTGGACAGGGCGGGCTATGGCTACACCTTC
CDR3aa: CASISLDRAGYGYTF

abundance: .
v_gene: TRBV7-9
d_gene: TRBD1
j_gene: TRBJ1-2
CDR3nt: TGTGCCAGCAGCTTTCGGACAGGCTATGGCTACACCTTC
CDR3aa: CASSFRTGYGYTF

abundance: .
v_gene: TRBV19
d_gene: .
j_gene: TRBJ1-2
CDR3nt: TGTGCCAGTAGCGAACCCAGGGACTATGGCTACACCTTC
CDR3aa: CASSEPRDYGYTF

abundance: .
v_gene: TRBV29-1
d_gene: .
j_gene: TRBJ2-5
CDR3nt: TGCAGCGTTGAAGATCCGGCAGGACAGCAAGAGACCCAGTACTTC
CDR3aa: CSVEDPAGQQETQYF

abundance: once
v_gene: TRBV27
d_gene: TRBD1
j_gene: TRBJ1-4
CDR3nt: TGTGCCAGCAGCAGGGGGCTGCCTAATGAAAAACTGTTTTTT
CDR3aa: CASSRGLPNEKLFF

abundance: .
v_gene: TRBV11-3
d_gene: .
j_gene: TRBJ2-1
CDR3nt: TGTGCCAGCAGCTTAGATCTAAATCGATATGACTACAATGAGCAGTTCTTC
CDR3aa: CASSLDLNRYDYNEQFF

abundance: .
v_gene: TRBV12-3/TRBV12-4
d_gene: TRBD2
j_gene: TRBJ2-1
CDR3nt: TGTGCCAGCAGCCAGAATCAGGGAGGGGCGCAGTTCTTC
CDR3aa: CASSQNQGGAQFF

abundance: .
v_gene: TRBV7-3
d_gene: TRBD2
j_gene: TRBJ2-1
CDR3nt: TGTGCCAGCAGCTCGGCCTTACTAGCGCGCAATGAGCAGTTCTTC
CDR3aa: CASSSALLARNEQFF

abundance: .
v_gene: TRBV15
d_gene: .
j_gene: TRBJ2-7
CDR3nt: TGTGCCACCAGCGTTGACAGAACCTACGAGCAGTACTTC
CDR3aa: CATSVDRTYEQYF

abundance: .
v_gene: TRBV5-4
d_gene: .
j_gene: TRBJ1-2
CDR3nt: TGTGCCAGCAGCTCACAAATCTATGGCTACACCTTC
CDR3aa: CASSSQIYGYTF

abundance: .
v_gene: TRBV9
d_gene: .
j_gene: TRBJ1-3
CDR3nt: TGTGCCAGCAGCGTAGTCGATGGGGCATCTGGAAACACCATATATTTT
CDR3aa: CASSVVDGASGNTIYF

abundance: .
v_gene: TRBV9
d_gene: TRBD2
j_gene: TRBJ2-7
CDR3nt: TGTGCCAGCAGCGCGATGGGACTAGCTGAGTACGAGCAGTACTTC
CDR3aa: CASSAMGLAEYEQYF

abundance: .
v_gene: TRBV3-1/TRBV3-2
d_gene: .
j_gene: TRBJ1-5
CDR3nt: TGTGCCAGCAGCCAAGATTTAAATCGTGGCGGAAATCAGCCCCAGCATTTT
CDR3aa: CASSQDLNRGGNQPQHF

abundance: .
v_gene: TRBV4-2
d_gene: TRBD2
j_gene: TRBJ2-3
CDR3nt: TGTGCCAGCAGCCAAGATAGGCTAGCGGGGGGGCTTACAGATACGCAGTATTTT
CDR3aa: CASSQDRLAGGLTDTQYF

abundance: .
v_gene: TRBV3-1/TRBV3-2
d_gene: TRBD1
j_gene: TRBJ1-1
CDR3nt: TGTGCCAGCAGCCAAGGATCGACAGGGGATGGGGGAGCTTTCTTT
CDR3aa: CASSQGSTGDGGAFF

abundance: .
v_gene: TRBV7-9
d_gene: .
j_gene: TRBJ2-7
CDR3nt: TGTGCCAGCAGCTTAGCCAACGGTGCCGAGCAGTACTTC
CDR3aa: CASSLANGAEQYF

abundance: .
v_gene: TRBV21-1
d_gene: .
j_gene: TRBJ2-7
CDR3nt: TGTGCCAAGAGAGCCGACGGGACAGGGGGCAATCACGAGCAGTACTTC
CDR3aa: CAKRADGTGGNHEQYF

abundance: once
v_gene: TRBV20-1
d_gene: TRBD2
j_gene: TRBJ2-1
CDR3nt: TGCAGTGCGGGGGGGAATGAGCAGTTCTTC
CDR3aa: CSAGGNEQFF

abundance: .
v_gene: TRBV28
d_gene: .
j_gene: TRBJ1-2
CDR3nt: TGTGCCAACGCTCGGGGGGCGAATGGCTACACCTTC
CDR3aa: CANARGANGYTF

abundance: .
v_gene: TRBV19
d_gene: TRBD1
j_gene: TRBJ2-5
CDR3nt: TGTGCCAGTAGTTCGAGGACAGGGGGCGAGACCCAGTACTTC
CDR3aa: CASSSRTGGETQYF

abundance: .
v_gene: TRBV9
d_gene: TRBD1
j_gene: TRBJ1-1
CDR3nt: TGTGCCAGCAGCGCAGGTAGAGGGGGCCCTGAAGCTTTCTTT
CDR3aa: CASSAGRGGPEAFF

abundance: .
v_gene: TRBV6-5
d_gene: TRBD1
j_gene: TRBJ1-6
CDR3nt: TGTGCCAGCACTCCCGACGGACAGGTTAATTCACCCCTCCACTTT
CDR3aa: CASTPDGQVNSPLHF

abundance: .
v_gene: TRBV18
d_gene: .
j_gene: TRBJ2-7
CDR3nt: TGTGCCAGCTCACCGCGACAAAACGAGCAGTACTTC
CDR3aa: CASSPRQNEQYF

abundance: .
v_gene: TRBV5-1
d_gene: .
j_gene: TRBJ2-3
CDR3nt: TGCGCCAGCAGCCAATCAGATACGCAGTATTTT
CDR3aa: CASSQSDTQYF

abundance: few
v_gene: TRBV5-1
d_gene: .
j_gene: TRBJ2-7
CDR3nt: TGCGCCAGCAGCTTGGACATCGCTCCTCGCTACGAGCAGTACTTC
CDR3aa: CASSLDIAPRYEQYF

abundance: .
v_gene: TRBV19
d_gene: .
j_gene: TRBJ2-5
CDR3nt: TGTGCCAGTAGTTTATGGAGTGCCCCCCAAGAGACCCAGTACTTC
CDR3aa: CASSLWSAPQETQYF

abundance: .
v_gene: TRBV7-8
d_gene: .
j_gene: TRBJ2-3
CDR3nt: TGTGCCAGCAGCTTAGCGAGTGCGGGTACGCAGTATTTT
CDR3aa: CASSLASAGTQYF

abundance: .
v_gene: TRBV5-1
d_gene: TRBD2
j_gene: TRBJ2-3
CDR3nt: TGCGCCAGCACCGGGACTAGCGGAACTAGCACAGATACGCAGTATTTT
CDR3aa: CASTGTSGTSTDTQYF